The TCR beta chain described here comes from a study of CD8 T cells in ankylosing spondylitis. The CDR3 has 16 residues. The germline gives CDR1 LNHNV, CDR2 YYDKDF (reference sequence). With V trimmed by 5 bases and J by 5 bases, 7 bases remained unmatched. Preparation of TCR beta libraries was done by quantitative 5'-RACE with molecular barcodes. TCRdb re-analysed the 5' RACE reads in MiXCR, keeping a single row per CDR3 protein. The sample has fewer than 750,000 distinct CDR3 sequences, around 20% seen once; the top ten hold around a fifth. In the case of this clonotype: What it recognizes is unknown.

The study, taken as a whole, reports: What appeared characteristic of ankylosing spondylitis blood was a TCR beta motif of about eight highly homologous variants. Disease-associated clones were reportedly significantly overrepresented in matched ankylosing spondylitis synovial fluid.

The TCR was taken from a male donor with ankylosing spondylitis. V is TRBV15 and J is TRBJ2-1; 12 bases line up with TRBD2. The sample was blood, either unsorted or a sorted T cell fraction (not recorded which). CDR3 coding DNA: TGTGCCACCAGCCGCCCCGGGACTAGCGGGCACAATGAGCAGTTCTTC. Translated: CATSRPGTSGHNEQFF.